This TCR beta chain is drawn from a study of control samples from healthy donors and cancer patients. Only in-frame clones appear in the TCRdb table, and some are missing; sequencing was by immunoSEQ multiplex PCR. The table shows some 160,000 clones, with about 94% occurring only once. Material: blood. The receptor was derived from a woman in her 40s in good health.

CDR3 sequence: CASSPPVGTTKYNEQFF. In DNA form, the CDR3 reads TGTGCCAGCTCACCACCGGTCGGGACAACCAAGTACAATGAGCAGTTCTTC. This sequence joins TRBV18 and TRBJ2-1, with D perhaps matching TRBD1 (6 bases). Germline V gene sequence: CDR1 KGHSH, CDR2 LQKENI. The CDR3 sequence is 17 residues long. Trimming took off 0 bases at V and 4 bases at J, with 16 bases between the two ends.